Below are 19 T cell receptor beta chains sequenced from a single sample in a study of blood T cell repertoires in COVID-19. Repertoires were generated with immunoSEQ multiplex PCR, while TCRdb's copy carries only in-frame clones and drops some. The repertoire holds about 200,000 clones, with approximately 84% as singletons. Sequenced: peripheral blood. The receptors derive from a woman older than 75 with acute or convalescent COVID-19.

The gene calls are TRBV5-1 and TRBJ2-6; 9 bases line up with TRBD1. The CDR3 totals 17 residues. Germline V lookup: CDR1 SGHRS, CDR2 YFSETQ. Trimming took 4 bases from V and 3 from J; bases not matched to a gene: 8. In DNA, the CDR3 is TGCGCCAGCAGCCGGACAGGGGAAGGTCTTGGGGCCAACGTCCTGACTTTC. Encoded protein: CASSRTGEGLGANVLTF.

The chain recombines TRBV28 with TRBJ2-2; D may be TRBD1 (5 bases). The germline V and J ends were trimmed by 2 bases and 0 bases, with 7 bases remaining between them. Germline loops: CDR1 MDHEN, CDR2 SYDVKM. The CDR3 length is 15 residues. In nucleotides, the CDR3 is TGTGCCAGCAGTTTACAGGGTCCGAACACCGGGGAGCTGTTTTTT. Amino acids: CASSLQGPNTGELFF. The full variable domain, in which reference TRBV28 and TRBJ2-2 provide the parts outside the CDR3, is DVKVTQSSRYLVKRTGEKVFLECVQDMDHENMFWYRQDPGLGLRLIYFSYDVKMKEKGDIPEGYSVSREKKERFSLILESASTNQTSMYLCASSLQGPNTGELFFGEGSRLTVL.

The rearrangement uses TRBV18 and TRBJ1-3; TRBD1 matches 8 bases. This CDR3 has 16 amino acids. Looked up from germline, CDR1 is KGHSH and CDR2 is LQKENI. Trimming took 3 bases from V and 4 from J; bases not matched to a gene: 8. CDR3 sequence (DNA): TGTGCCAGCTCACCTAGCCAAGGACAGGGAGGAAACACCATATATTTT. Amino acid sequence: CASSPSQGQGGNTIYF. The full variable domain, its missing parts supplied by reference TRBV18 and TRBJ1-3, is NAGVMQNPRHLVRRRGQEARLRCSPMKGHSHVYWYRQLPEEGLKFMVYLQKENIIDESGMPKERFSAEFPKEGPSILRIQQVVRGDSAAYFCASSPSQGQGGNTIYFGEGSWLTVV.

The genes are TRBV28 and TRBJ2-3; D possibly corresponds to TRBD1 (6 bases). The V gene lost 11 bases and the J gene lost 0 bases, with 12 bases spanning the gap. CDR1 and CDR2 from the germline V gene are MDHEN and SYDVKM. The CDR3 has 13 residues. The CDR3, as DNA: TGTGCCGGGAGACAGGTTAGCACAGATACGCAGTATTTT. This encodes CAGRQVSTDTQYF. The full variable domain, completed using reference TRBV28 and TRBJ2-3, is DVKVTQSSRYLVKRTGEKVFLECVQDMDHENMFWYRQDPGLGLRLIYFSYDVKMKEKGDIPEGYSVSREKKERFSLILESASTNQTSMYLCAGRQVSTDTQYFGPGTRLTVL.

This clone came up once. The chain employs TRBV7-2 and TRBJ2-5; 8 nucleotides match TRBD1. Germline V CDR1 and CDR2: SGHTA, FQGNSA. V shed 1 base and J 5 bases; nucleotides not matched to a gene: 9. CDR3 length: 16 residues. The CDR3 region is CASSLGFRGRLETQYF. The CDR3 region has the DNA TGTGCCAGCAGCTTAGGGTTCAGGGGGCGCTTGGAGACCCAGTACTTC. The variable domain in full, with the rest retrieved from reference TRBV7-2 and TRBJ2-5, is GAGVSQSPSNKVTEKGKDVELRCDPISGHTALYWYRQSLGQGLEFLIYFQGNSAPDKSGLPSDRFSAERTGGSVSTLTIQRTQQEDSAVYLCASSLGFRGRLETQYFGPGTRLLVL.

The V and J genes are TRBV5-1 and TRBJ2-5; 13 nucleotides line up with TRBD2. V was pared by 4 bases and J by 5 bases, with 5 bases of the junction left unmatched. CDR1 is SGHRS, CDR2 YFSETQ, per germline. CDR3 length equals 15 residues. As DNA, the CDR3 is TGCGCCAGCAGCAGGGGACTAGCGGGACGGGAGACCCAGTACTTC. Protein: CASSRGLAGRETQYF.

In regard to this clone: The sample has other DNA sequences that encode this CDR3 too. J is TRBJ2-7 and V is TRBV6-5, with a weak D call TRBD2 (5 bases). The CDR3 sequence is 11 residues long. CDR1 and CDR2 from the germline V gene are MNHEY and SVGAGI. The ends were cut back, 2 bases at V and 7 bases at J, with 6 bases in the middle. The CDR3 region has the DNA TGTGCCAGCAGTTACGGAGGAGAGCAGTACTTC. It is translated as CASSYGGEQYF.

The gene calls are TRBV18 and TRBJ2-5, with TRBD1 as a possible D gene (5 bases). The CDR3 consists of 15 residues. Trimming shortened V by 5 bases and J by 1 base, and 14 bases separated the two germline ends. Germline CDR1 and CDR2: KGHSH and LQKENI. The CDR3 coding sequence is TGTGCCAGCTCATGGGTCCAGGGCCCCCAAGAGACCCAGTACTTC. Residues: CASSWVQGPQETQYF.

The J gene is TRBJ1-1, the V gene TRBV28, with D unresolved. Trimming shortened V by 3 bases and J by 10 bases, and 12 bases separated the two germline ends. The CDR3 has 12 residues. Germline V lookup: CDR1 MDHEN, CDR2 SYDVKM. CDR3: CASSFGLGRAFF. DNA for the CDR3: TGTGCCAGCAGTTTTGGATTGGGCCGAGCTTTCTTT.

The chain has TRBV5-1 and TRBJ2-5; a possible D gene is TRBD2 (6 bases). CDR3 length equals 17 residues. CDR1 and CDR2 (germline): SGHRS, YFSETQ. Between the trimmed V and J ends, which lost 0 bases and 2 bases, there was a span of 17 bases. CDR3 sequence: CASSLAGGQSVQETQYF. CDR3 in DNA: TGCGCCAGCAGCTTGGCCGGGGGTCAGTCGGTTCAAGAGACCCAGTACTTC.

The V gene is TRBV5-5, the J gene TRBJ1-2; 9 positions match TRBD1. V dropped 4 bases and J dropped 3; count of bases not matched to a gene: 13. The CDR3 sequence is 17 residues long. From germline, CDR1 is SGHKS and CDR2 YYEKEE (reference sequence). CDR3 loop: CASSPGTGLVRYYGYTF. The CDR3 bases are TGTGCCAGCAGCCCCGGGACAGGGCTCGTTAGGTACTATGGCTACACCTTC.

This clone was counted between two and nine times. The chain links TRBV25-1 to TRBJ1-2; D ambiguous. The V and J ends lost 6 bases and 2 bases respectively, with 10 bases between them. CDR1 is MGHDK, CDR2 SYGVNS, per germline. The length of the CDR3 is 13 residues. CDR3: CASSKEPNYGYTF. Written as DNA, the CDR3 is TGTGCCAGCAGCAAGGAGCCGAACTATGGCTACACCTTC.

The chain links TRBV29-1 to TRBJ1-1, with a tentative D call TRBD1 (5 bases). The CDR3 is made up of 12 amino acids. Trimming left V 5 bases short and J 5 bases short, with 12 bases between. Germline CDR1 reads SQVTM; CDR2 reads ANQGSEA. The CDR3 sequence is CSVSGWGTEAFF. The CDR3 coding sequence is TGCAGCGTTTCAGGGTGGGGAACTGAAGCTTTCTTT. Full variable domain (missing parts from reference TRBV29-1 and TRBJ1-1): SAVISQKPSRDICQRGTSLTIQCQVDSQVTMMFWYRQQPGQSLTLIATANQGSEATYESGFVIDKFPISRPNLTFSTLTVSNMSPEDSSIYLCSVSGWGTEAFFGQGTRLTVV.

To note about this clone: Because the CDR3's place on the DNA is in doubt, the DNA is left out and the CDR3 is given as listed by TCRdb. The chain combines TRBV11-2 with TRBJ2-7; whether TRBD2, the table's D call, matches the DNA was not checked. Germline V gene sequence: CDR1 SGHAT, CDR2 FQNNGV. The CDR3 is made up of 15 amino acids, end residues included. This chain's CDR3 is CASRRVGQGTTLRYF.

The chain is built from TRBV5-1 and TRBJ2-4; perhaps TRBD2 as D (6 bases). This CDR3 contains 15 residues. V lost 3 bases, J lost 1 base, and 11 bases lay in between. Per germline, CDR1 SGHRS and CDR2 YFSETQ. The CDR3 here is CASSSGGEAKNIQYF. For the CDR3, the DNA is TGCGCCAGCAGCTCCGGGGGTGAGGCCAAAAACATTCAGTACTTC.

The V call is TRBV19, the J call TRBJ2-5; D may be TRBD2 (6 bases). Germline loops: CDR1 LNHDA, CDR2 SQIVND (reference sequence). V was trimmed by 7 bases and J by 4 bases, leaving 13 bases between them. This CDR3 spans 13 amino acids. The CDR3 sequence is CASTGGRGETQYF. The CDR3 DNA follows: TGTGCCAGTACGGGCGGGCGGGGAGAGACCCAGTACTTC.

This clone appeared once. The chain employs TRBV7-2 and TRBJ2-7; 14 bases agree with TRBD2. Germline V gene sequence: CDR1 SGHTA, CDR2 FQGNSA. Losses at the gene ends were 0 bases for V and 2 bases for J; bases not matched to a gene: 3. This CDR3 comprises 17 residues. This CDR3 is CASSLAGLAGDPYEQYF. The CDR3 DNA is TGTGCCAGCAGCTTAGCGGGACTAGCGGGAGACCCCTACGAGCAGTACTTC.

J is TRBJ2-4 and V is TRBV21-1; the DNA was not used to check the table's D call, TRBD2. TRBV21-1 is flagged as a pseudogene. The CDR3 runs 18 residues. CDR3 nucleotide sequence: TGTGCCAGCAGCAAATTAATTCCGGTCCCGGGGTTCAAAAACATTCAGTACTTC. This sequence encodes CASSKLIPVPGFKNIQYF.

The J gene is TRBJ2-4, the V gene TRBV9; 11 nucleotides align to TRBD2. Germline V lookup: CDR1 SGDLS, CDR2 YYNGEE. V shed 3 bases, J shed 7 bases, and the junction held 12 bases outside the gene matches. The CDR3 is 17 residues long. CDR3: CASSATGGASGRNIQYF. The CDR3 DNA follows: TGTGCCAGCAGCGCAACGGGTGGGGCTAGCGGGAGGAACATTCAGTACTTC.